This is a list of T cell receptor beta chains from one sample in a study of control samples from healthy donors and cancer patients. Produced via immunoSEQ multiplex PCR; TCRdb's table is partial and in-frame only. Here the sample spans more than 75,000 clones, approximately 90% being singletons. Sequencing was done on a sample of PBMCs. These receptors were obtained from a woman aged 60-70 years with head and neck cancer. CDR3s include the opening cysteine and the closing phenylalanine or tryptophan. Fields, in order: CDR3 DNA, CDR3 protein, J gene, clone size, V gene, D gene. D genes are given only for firm matches. Rows give clone size only sometimes, using once, few, many, or a class for an expanded clone.

DNA: TGTGCCAGCAGACATGGGTCGTCGGGAAATGAGCAGTTCTTC
CDR3: CASRHGSSGNEQFF
J: TRBJ2-1
size: NA
V: TRBV3-1/TRBV3-2
D: NA

DNA: TGTGCCAGCAGCTCCCGACCAGCGGCCTCCTACAATGAGCAGTTCTTC
CDR3: CASSSRPAASYNEQFF
J: TRBJ2-1
size: NA
V: TRBV7-9
D: NA

DNA: TGTGCCATCAGCTCAAGAGACACAGATACGCAGTATTTT
CDR3: CAISSRDTDTQYF
J: TRBJ2-3
size: once
V: TRBV10-3
D: NA

DNA: TGTGCCAGCAGCACCGGGACTAGCGGGAGGGCTTACGAGCAGTACTTC
CDR3: CASSTGTSGRAYEQYF
J: TRBJ2-7
size: NA
V: TRBV11-1
D: TRBD2

DNA: TGTGCCATCAGCTCAACAGGGCTCTACGAGCAGTACTTC
CDR3: CAISSTGLYEQYF
J: TRBJ2-7
size: NA
V: TRBV10-3
D: NA

DNA: TGTGCCAGCAGCAGTCGACTAGCGGGATGGTACGAGCAGTACTTC
CDR3: CASSSRLAGWYEQYF
J: TRBJ2-7
size: NA
V: TRBV21-1
D: NA

DNA: TGTGCCAGCAGCCAAGACCGTGGCTACGAGCAGTACTTC
CDR3: CASSQDRGYEQYF
J: TRBJ2-7
size: NA
V: TRBV14
D: NA

DNA: TGTGCCAGCAGTGGGACAGATGGCTACACCTTC
CDR3: CASSGTDGYTF
J: TRBJ1-2
size: NA
V: TRBV5-4
D: TRBD1

DNA: TGTGCCAGCAGCTTAGGGCAGGGAAGCTCCTACGAGCAGTACTTC
CDR3: CASSLGQGSSYEQYF
J: TRBJ2-7
size: NA
V: TRBV11-1
D: NA

DNA: TGTGCCAGCAGTCCCCCCCCCTTGGACCTGAAAAACATTCAGTACTTC
CDR3: CASSPPPLDLKNIQYF
J: TRBJ2-4
size: NA
V: TRBV28
D: NA

DNA: TGTGCCAGCAGTTTAGAAAGCGGGGAGCTGTTCTTC
CDR3: CASSLESGELFF
J: TRBJ2-1
size: NA
V: TRBV12-3/TRBV12-4
D: TRBD2

DNA: TGTGCCAGCAGCACCAGGACAGGGGAGTTGTATGGCTACACCTTC
CDR3: CASSTRTGELYGYTF
J: TRBJ1-2
size: NA
V: TRBV5-4
D: TRBD1

DNA: TGCAGCGTTGATGGCCGGGGGCCGAACACTGAAGCTTTCTTT
CDR3: CSVDGRGPNTEAFF
J: TRBJ1-1
size: NA
V: TRBV29-1
D: NA

DNA: TGTGCCAGCAGAAGTACAGGGGGCACTGAAGCTTTCTTT
CDR3: CASRSTGGTEAFF
J: TRBJ1-1
size: NA
V: TRBV7-9
D: TRBD1

DNA: TGTGCCAGCAGGGGGGACACTTACAATGAGCAGTTCTTC
CDR3: CASRGDTYNEQFF
J: TRBJ2-1
size: NA
V: TRBV6-5
D: NA

DNA: TGTGCCAGCAGCGCAATCGGGACATACAATGAAGCTTTCTTT
CDR3: CASSAIGTYNEAFF
J: TRBJ1-1
size: NA
V: TRBV9
D: NA

DNA: TGTGCCAGCAGATCGGACAGGGCGGGCACTGAAGCTTTCTTT
CDR3: CASRSDRAGTEAFF
J: TRBJ1-1
size: few
V: TRBV5-8
D: TRBD1

DNA: TGTGCCAGCAGCGCCGGACTAGCGGGAGTCACCGGGGAGCTGTTTTTT
CDR3: CASSAGLAGVTGELFF
J: TRBJ2-2
size: NA
V: TRBV7-3
D: TRBD2

DNA: TGCGCCAGCAGCCAAAGGTATGACAGGGTCTACGAGCAGTACTTC
CDR3: CASSQRYDRVYEQYF
J: TRBJ2-7
size: NA
V: TRBV4-1
D: TRBD1

DNA: TGTGCCAGCAGCCACACAGATACGCAGTATTTT
CDR3: CASSHTDTQYF
J: TRBJ2-3
size: NA
V: TRBV3-1/TRBV3-2
D: NA

DNA: TGTGCCAGCAACTCCCGGGGAGCGGCCCTTGAGTTGGGAGGGACCCAGTACTTC
CDR3: CASNSRGAALELGGTQYF
J: TRBJ2-5
size: NA
V: TRBV7-2
D: NA

DNA: TGTGCCAGCAGTGTTTTGACAGGGGCGGAGACCCAGTACTTC
CDR3: CASSVLTGAETQYF
J: TRBJ2-5
size: NA
V: TRBV2
D: TRBD1

DNA: TGTGCCAGCGGAAGGGACCCTATCAATCAGCCCCAGCATTTT
CDR3: CASGRDPINQPQHF
J: TRBJ1-5
size: NA
V: TRBV6-6
D: NA

DNA: TGTGCCAGCAGTTTAGCGCAGGGGGTATATGGCTACACCTTC
CDR3: CASSLAQGVYGYTF
J: TRBJ1-2
size: NA
V: TRBV27
D: TRBD1

DNA: TGTGCCAGCAGTGCTAGACTAGCGGGAGGAACCTCCTACGAGCAGTACTTC
CDR3: CASSARLAGGTSYEQYF
J: TRBJ2-7
size: NA
V: TRBV28
D: TRBD2

DNA: TGTGCCAGCAGCGTAGCTTTCATGGGCGAGCAGTACTTC
CDR3: CASSVAFMGEQYF
J: TRBJ2-7
size: NA
V: TRBV9
D: NA

DNA: TGTGCCAGCAGCCCCCCCGGGTATAACACTGAAGCTTTCTTT
CDR3: CASSPPGYNTEAFF
J: TRBJ1-1
size: NA
V: TRBV5-6
D: NA

DNA: TGTGCCAGCAGCTTAGCATCCGACAATGAGCAGTTCTTC
CDR3: CASSLASDNEQFF
J: TRBJ2-1
size: NA
V: TRBV7-2
D: NA

DNA: TGTGCCTGGGACAGGATCGAGACCCAGTACTTC
CDR3: CAWDRIETQYF
J: TRBJ2-5
size: once
V: TRBV30
D: NA

DNA: TGTGCCACCAGTGATTCGCCGGGACAGGGGACCAACAATGAGCAGTTCTTC
CDR3: CATSDSPGQGTNNEQFF
J: TRBJ2-1
size: NA
V: TRBV24-1
D: TRBD1

DNA: TGCGCCAGCAGCTTGGGGGTGGGACAGCCCTACGAGCAGTACTTC
CDR3: CASSLGVGQPYEQYF
J: TRBJ2-7
size: NA
V: TRBV5-1
D: TRBD1

DNA: TGTGCCAGTAGTGCGCTATCAGGAGGGGAGCGTTCACCCCTCCACTTT
CDR3: CASSALSGGERSPLHF
J: TRBJ1-6
size: NA
V: TRBV19
D: NA

DNA: TGCAGTGCTAGTTTCACCGGGACAGGGAGTTACGAGCAGTACTTC
CDR3: CSASFTGTGSYEQYF
J: TRBJ2-7
size: NA
V: TRBV20-1
D: TRBD1

DNA: TGCGCCAGCAGCTTGAGTTATTCTAGCGGGAGCAATGAGCAGTTCTTC
CDR3: CASSLSYSSGSNEQFF
J: TRBJ2-1
size: NA
V: TRBV5-1
D: TRBD2

DNA: TGCGCCAGCAGCATCAGGACAGGGGGGACTGAAGCTTTCTTT
CDR3: CASSIRTGGTEAFF
J: TRBJ1-1
size: NA
V: TRBV4-3
D: TRBD1

DNA: TGCGCCAGCAGCCCTGACGGTGGGAACACTGAAGCTTTCTTT
CDR3: CASSPDGGNTEAFF
J: TRBJ1-1
size: NA
V: TRBV5-1
D: NA

DNA: TGTGCCAGCAGCTTATTCGCGGGGCATTACAATGAGCAGTTCTTC
CDR3: CASSLFAGHYNEQFF
J: TRBJ2-1
size: once
V: TRBV7-2
D: NA

DNA: TGTGCCAGCAGTTCTAACAAACCGGGTCCCCATTTGCCATACGAGCAGTACTTC
CDR3: CASSSNKPGPHLPYEQYF
J: TRBJ2-7
size: NA
V: TRBV27
D: NA

DNA: TGTGCCAGCAGTTGGCTAGCGGGAGCCTACGAGCAGTACTTC
CDR3: CASSWLAGAYEQYF
J: TRBJ2-7
size: NA
V: TRBV6-5
D: TRBD2

DNA: TGTGCCAGCTCACGAAGCCGGGACAGGGCCATTGAGCAGTACTTC
CDR3: CASSRSRDRAIEQYF
J: TRBJ2-7
size: NA
V: TRBV18
D: TRBD1

DNA: TGTGCCAGTAAGAGGACAGATGCCGATGAGCAGTTCTTC
CDR3: CASKRTDADEQFF
J: TRBJ2-1
size: NA
V: TRBV19
D: NA

DNA: TGTGCCAGCAGTTACTTGACAGGGGGCCCCTACGAGCAGTACTTC
CDR3: CASSYLTGGPYEQYF
J: TRBJ2-7
size: NA
V: TRBV6-6
D: TRBD1

DNA: TGTGCCAGCTCACCCCGGGACTACACCCCCGGGGAGCTGTTTTTT
CDR3: CASSPRDYTPGELFF
J: TRBJ2-2
size: few
V: TRBV18
D: TRBD2